The 9 T cell receptor beta chains presented below share a single source sample, sequenced in a study of beta chain features in type 1 diabetes. The isolated RNA, all of it, was reverse transcribed, so expressed TCRB transcripts were what got sequenced. Sequenced by immunoSEQ multiplex PCR; TCRdb stores in-frame clones only, minus some. Of hundreds of thousands of clones listed, roughly 13% are singletons. The sequencing input was naive CD4+ T cells from blood. The receptors here all came from a man between 18 and 29 years old in good health.

This chain links TRBV5-8 with TRBJ2-6, with unresolved D. Trimming removed 1 base from V and 0 bases from J, with 8 bases in between. The CDR3 has 16 amino acids. In germline, CDR1 is SGHTS, CDR2 YDEGEE. For the CDR3, the DNA is TGTGCCAGCAGCTTGATACCGAGCTCTGGGGCCAACGTCCTGACTTTC. Translated: CASSLIPSSGANVLTF.

V is TRBV7-2 and J is TRBJ2-7, with 13 bases aligning to TRBD2. Per the germline V gene, CDR1 is SGHTA and CDR2 is FQGNSA. The CDR3 length is 15 residues. V lost 3 bases, J lost 4 bases, and 3 bases stayed unmatched. CDR3 amino acids: CASSFETSGRYEQYF. The CDR3 DNA follows: TGTGCCAGCAGCTTTGAGACTAGCGGGAGGTACGAGCAGTACTTC. The complete variable domain, with remaining parts taken from reference TRBV7-2 and TRBJ2-7, reads GAGVSQSPSNKVTEKGKDVELRCDPISGHTALYWYRQSLGQGLEFLIYFQGNSAPDKSGLPSDRFSAERTGGSVSTLTIQRTQQEDSAVYLCASSFETSGRYEQYFGPGTRLTVT.

This clone occurred a few times. V and J are TRBV7-7 and TRBJ2-7; 7 bases are shared with TRBD2. The CDR3 covers 14 residues. Per germline, CDR1 SSHAT and CDR2 FNYEAQ (reference sequence). The V gene end was trimmed by 3 bases and the J gene end by 7 bases; junction bases not matched to a gene: 9. The CDR3 DNA is TGTGCCAGCAGCTTGGGAGGGAGTCGTGCGGAGCAGTACTTC. Its protein product is CASSLGGSRAEQYF.

The chain has TRBV28 and TRBJ2-2; 8 bases align to TRBD1. Germline CDR1 MDHEN, CDR2 SYDVKM. Germline trimming cut 2 bases from V and 2 bases from J; bases unmatched to any gene: 10. There are 18 residues in the CDR3. CDR3 amino acids: CASSLVNPTGANTGELFF. The CDR3 DNA sequence: TGTGCCAGCAGTTTAGTGAATCCGACAGGGGCTAACACCGGGGAGCTGTTTTTT.

A note on this clone: Mismatch with germline at one junction end may stem from a read error. Other DNA sequences in this specimen translate into the identical CDR3. The chain joins TRBV20-1 to TRBJ1-1; D is uncertain. This CDR3 contains 10 residues. The germline V gene encodes CDR1 DFQATT and CDR2 SNEGSKA (reference sequence). In nucleotides, the CDR3 is TGCCGACATCCGAACACTGAAGCCTTCTTT. It translates to CRHPNTEAFF.

This clone was observed a few times. The identical CDR3 is also encoded by other nucleotide sequences in the sample. The chain is built from TRBV29-1 and TRBJ1-2; TRBD1 might be the D (5 bases). Per the germline V gene, CDR1 is SQVTM and CDR2 is ANQGSEA. The V gene lost 5 bases and the J gene lost 2 bases, with 6 bases spanning the gap. The CDR3 runs 11 residues. This CDR3 is CSVRQNYGYTF. The DNA for the CDR3 is TGCAGCGTTCGACAGAACTATGGCTACACCTTC.

The table lists this clone with a few counts. This sample includes further DNA sequences coding for the same CDR3. CDR3 DNA: TGTGCCAGCAGCCCTCAGGGAGGTGAGACCCAGTACTTC. Protein sequence: CASSPQGGETQYF. The rearrangement uses TRBV7-3 and TRBJ2-5, with a weak D call TRBD2 (6 bases). Trimming took 5 bases from V and 5 from J, leaving 12 bases between them. The germline gives CDR1 SGHTA, CDR2 FQGTGA. The CDR3 extends over 13 amino acids.

This clone was picked up a small number of times. The rearrangement joins TRBV28 to TRBJ1-1, with a possible D match to TRBD1 (5 bases). Germline-derived CDR1 and CDR2 are MDHEN and SYDVKM. This CDR3 spans 14 amino acids. Trimming took off 6 bases at V and 4 bases at J, with 15 bases between the two ends. For the CDR3, the DNA is TGTGCCAGCAGACCAGGGTTGGGTGGCACTGAAGCTTTCTTT. It yields the protein CASRPGLGGTEAFF.

The genes are TRBV5-5 and TRBJ2-5; 7 bases map to TRBD2. Germline-derived CDR1 and CDR2 are SGHKS and YYEKEE (reference sequence). The CDR3 is 15 residues long. The ends lost 3 bases at V and 4 bases at J; junction bases unmatched: 9. As DNA, the CDR3 is TGTGCCAGCAGCTCGCCGGGCGGGGGAGTAGAGACCCAGTACTTC. This codes for CASSSPGGGVETQYF.